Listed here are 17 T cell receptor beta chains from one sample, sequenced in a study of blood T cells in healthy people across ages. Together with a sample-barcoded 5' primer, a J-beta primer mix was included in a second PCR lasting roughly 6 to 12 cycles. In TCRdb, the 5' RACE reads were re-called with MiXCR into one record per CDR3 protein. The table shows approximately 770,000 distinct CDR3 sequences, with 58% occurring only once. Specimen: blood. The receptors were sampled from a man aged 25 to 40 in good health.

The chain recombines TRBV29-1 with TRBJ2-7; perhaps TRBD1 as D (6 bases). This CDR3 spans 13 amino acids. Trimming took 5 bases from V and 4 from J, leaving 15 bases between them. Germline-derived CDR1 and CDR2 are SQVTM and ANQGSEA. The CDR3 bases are TGCAGCGTTTTCTCCCTAGACAGGTACGAGCAGTACTTC. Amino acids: CSVFSLDRYEQYF.

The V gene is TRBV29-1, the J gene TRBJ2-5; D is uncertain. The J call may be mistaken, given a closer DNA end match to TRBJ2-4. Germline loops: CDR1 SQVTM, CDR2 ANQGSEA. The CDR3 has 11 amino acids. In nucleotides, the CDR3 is TGCAGCGTTGAAGATCTCGGCATTCAGTACTTC. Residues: CSVEDLGIQYF.

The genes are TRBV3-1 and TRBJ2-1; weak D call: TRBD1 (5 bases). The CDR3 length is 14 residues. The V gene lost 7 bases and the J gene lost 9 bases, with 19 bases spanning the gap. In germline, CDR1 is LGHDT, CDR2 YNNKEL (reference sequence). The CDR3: CASKPPGHISEQFF. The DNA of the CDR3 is TGTGCCAGCAAACCCCCAGGACACATAAGTGAGCAGTTCTTC.

In DNA, the CDR3 is TGCAGTGCTAGAGGCCCCGGCTGGTACAATGAGCAGTTCTTC. Translating it yields CSARGPGWYNEQFF. J is TRBJ2-1 and V is TRBV20-1, with D hard to call. The germline V gene encodes CDR1 DFQATT and CDR2 SNEGSKA (reference sequence). V lost 1 base to trimming and J lost 4 bases, with 11 bases between them. The length of the CDR3 is 14 residues.

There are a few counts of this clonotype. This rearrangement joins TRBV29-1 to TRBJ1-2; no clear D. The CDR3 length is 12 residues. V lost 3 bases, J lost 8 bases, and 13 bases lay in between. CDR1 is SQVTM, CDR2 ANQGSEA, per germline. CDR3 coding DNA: TGCAGCGTTGATGACTTGCATGAAGGCTACACCTTC. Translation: CSVDDLHEGYTF.

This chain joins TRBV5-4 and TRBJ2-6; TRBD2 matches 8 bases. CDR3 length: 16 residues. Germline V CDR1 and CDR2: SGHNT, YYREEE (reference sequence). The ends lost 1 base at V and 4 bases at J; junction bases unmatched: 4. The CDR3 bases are TGTGCCAGCAGCTTGCCGGGGGGGTCCGGGGCCAACGTCCTGACTTTC. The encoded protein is CASSLPGGSGANVLTF.

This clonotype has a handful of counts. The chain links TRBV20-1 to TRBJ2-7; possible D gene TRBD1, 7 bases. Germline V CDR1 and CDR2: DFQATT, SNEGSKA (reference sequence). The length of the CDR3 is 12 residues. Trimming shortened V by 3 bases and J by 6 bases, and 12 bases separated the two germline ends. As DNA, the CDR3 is TGCAGTGCTAGCTACAGGGGAGGCGAGCAGTACTTC. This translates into CSASYRGGEQYF.

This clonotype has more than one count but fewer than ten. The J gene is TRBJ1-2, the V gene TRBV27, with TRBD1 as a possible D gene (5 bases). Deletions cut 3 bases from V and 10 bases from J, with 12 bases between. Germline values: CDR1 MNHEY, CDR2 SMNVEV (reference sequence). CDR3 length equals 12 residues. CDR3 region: CASSLPGPDYTF. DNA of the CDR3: TGTGCCAGCAGTTTGCCGGGGCCCGACTACACCTTC.

CDR3 sequence: CASTAISRAEQFF. CDR3 in DNA: TGTGCCAGCACTGCCATATCACGGGCTGAGCAGTTCTTC. The genes are TRBV27 and TRBJ2-1; D is unresolved. This CDR3 comprises 13 residues. Deletions cut 7 bases from V and 9 bases from J, with 16 bases between. From germline, CDR1 is MNHEY and CDR2 SMNVEV (reference sequence).

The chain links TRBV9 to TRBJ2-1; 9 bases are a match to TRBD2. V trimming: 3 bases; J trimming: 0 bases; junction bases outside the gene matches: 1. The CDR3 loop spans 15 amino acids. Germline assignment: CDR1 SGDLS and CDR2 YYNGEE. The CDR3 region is CASSGLAASYNEQFF. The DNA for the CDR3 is TGTGCCAGCAGCGGACTAGCGGCCTCCTACAATGAGCAGTTCTTC.

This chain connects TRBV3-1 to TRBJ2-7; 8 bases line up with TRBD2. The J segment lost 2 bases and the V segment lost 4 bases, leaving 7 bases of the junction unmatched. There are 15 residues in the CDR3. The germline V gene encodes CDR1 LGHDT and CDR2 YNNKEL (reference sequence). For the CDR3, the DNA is TGTGCCAGCAGCCTAGACAGCGGGGGTACCTACGAGCAGTACTTC. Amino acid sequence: CASSLDSGGTYEQYF.

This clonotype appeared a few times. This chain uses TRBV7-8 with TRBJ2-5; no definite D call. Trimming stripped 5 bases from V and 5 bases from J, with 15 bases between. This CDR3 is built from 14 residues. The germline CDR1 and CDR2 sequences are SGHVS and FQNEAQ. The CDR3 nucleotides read TGTGCCAGCAGCGAGAGCCTCAATGGGGAGACCCAGTACTTC. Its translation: CASSESLNGETQYF.

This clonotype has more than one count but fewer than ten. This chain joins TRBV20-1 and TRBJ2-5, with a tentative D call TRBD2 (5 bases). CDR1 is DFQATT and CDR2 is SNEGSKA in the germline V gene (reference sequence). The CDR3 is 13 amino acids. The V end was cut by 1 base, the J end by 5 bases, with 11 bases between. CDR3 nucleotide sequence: TGCAGTGCTAGAGTTCCGGGGTCGGAGACCCAGTACTTC. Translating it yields CSARVPGSETQYF.

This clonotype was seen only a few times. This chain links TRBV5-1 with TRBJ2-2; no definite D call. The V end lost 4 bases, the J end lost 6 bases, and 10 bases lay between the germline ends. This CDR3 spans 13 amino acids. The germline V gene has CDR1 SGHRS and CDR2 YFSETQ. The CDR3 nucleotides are TGCGCCAGCAGCCCTAAGTTCCCCGGGGAGCTGTTTTTT. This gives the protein CASSPKFPGELFF. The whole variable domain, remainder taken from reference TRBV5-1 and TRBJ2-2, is KAGVTQTPRYLIKTRGQQVTLSCSPISGHRSVSWYQQTPGQGLQFLFEYFSETQRNKGNFPGRFSGRQFSNSRSEMNVSTLELGDSALYLCASSPKFPGELFFGEGSRLTVL.

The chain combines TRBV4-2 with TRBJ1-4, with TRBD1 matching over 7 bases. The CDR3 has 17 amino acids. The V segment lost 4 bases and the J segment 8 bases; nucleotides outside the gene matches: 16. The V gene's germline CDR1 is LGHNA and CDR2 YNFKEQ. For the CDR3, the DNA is TGTGCCAGCAGCCCCTTCCAGGGGACAGCGGGACTCGAAAAACTGTTTTTT. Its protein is CASSPFQGTAGLEKLFF.

CDR3 residues: CASSVATSPAYEQYF. Written as DNA, the CDR3 is TGTGCCAGCAGCGTAGCCACTAGCCCTGCCTACGAGCAGTACTTC. V usage is TRBV9 and J usage is TRBJ2-7, with D perhaps matching TRBD2 (6 bases). V was pared by 0 bases and J by 2 bases, with 12 bases between. Germline CDR1 SGDLS, CDR2 YYNGEE. The CDR3 sequence is 15 residues long.

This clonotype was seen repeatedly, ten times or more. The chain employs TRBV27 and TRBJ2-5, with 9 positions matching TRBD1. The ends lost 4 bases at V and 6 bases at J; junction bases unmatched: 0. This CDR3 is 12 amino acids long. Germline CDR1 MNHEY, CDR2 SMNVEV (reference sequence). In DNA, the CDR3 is TGTGCCAGCAGTTACAGGGGGCAGACCCAGTACTTC. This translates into CASSYRGQTQYF.